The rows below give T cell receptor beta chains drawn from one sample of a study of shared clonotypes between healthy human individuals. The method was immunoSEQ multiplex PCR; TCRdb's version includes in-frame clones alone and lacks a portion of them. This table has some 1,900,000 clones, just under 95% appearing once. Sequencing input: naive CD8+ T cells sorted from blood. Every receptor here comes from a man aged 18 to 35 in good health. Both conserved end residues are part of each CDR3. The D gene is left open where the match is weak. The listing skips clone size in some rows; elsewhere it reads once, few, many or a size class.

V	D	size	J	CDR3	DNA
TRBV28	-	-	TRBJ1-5	CASSLRGQQPQHF	TGTGCCAGCAGTTTGCGGGGACAACAGCCCCAGCATTTT
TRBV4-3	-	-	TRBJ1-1	CASSQEGHSEAFF	TGCGCCAGCAGCCAAGAGGGACACTCGGAAGCTTTCTTT
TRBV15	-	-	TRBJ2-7	CATSSLDREGYEQYF	TGTGCCACCAGCAGCCTTGACAGGGAGGGTTACGAGCAGTACTTC
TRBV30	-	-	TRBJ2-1	CAWTPTGTLGEQFF	TGTGCCTGGACCCCGACAGGTACCCTTGGTGAGCAGTTCTTC
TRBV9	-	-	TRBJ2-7	CASSVGGLGTYEQYF	TGTGCCAGCAGCGTAGGGGGACTGGGAACCTACGAGCAGTACTTC
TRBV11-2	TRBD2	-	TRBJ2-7	CASSSGLAGGYEQYF	TGTGCCAGCAGCTCCGGACTAGCGGGAGGCTACGAGCAGTACTTC
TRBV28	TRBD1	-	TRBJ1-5	CASSFYRGSNQPQHF	TGTGCCAGCAGTTTCTACAGGGGTAGCAATCAGCCCCAGCATTTT
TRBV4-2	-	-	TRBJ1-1	CASSPLTGMNTEAFF	TGTGCCAGCAGCCCCCTAACAGGGATGAACACTGAAGCTTTCTTT
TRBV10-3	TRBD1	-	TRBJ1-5	CAISETIRTGGNQPQHF	TGTGCCATCAGTGAGACTATACGGACAGGGGGTAATCAGCCCCAGCATTTT
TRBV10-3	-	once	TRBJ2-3	CAISGPGEGITDTQYF	TGTGCCATCAGTGGCCCAGGGGAGGGGATCACAGATACGCAGTATTTT
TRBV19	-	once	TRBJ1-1	CASTWGVTEAFF	TGTGCCAGCACCTGGGGTGTCACTGAAGCTTTCTTT
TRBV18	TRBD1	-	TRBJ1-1	CASSPSKGQGNTEAFF	TGTGCCAGCTCACCATCCAAGGGACAGGGAAACACTGAAGCTTTCTTT
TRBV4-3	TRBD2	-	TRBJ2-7	CASSQSLAVSYEQYF	TGCGCCAGCAGCCAATCACTAGCGGTGTCCTACGAGCAGTACTTC
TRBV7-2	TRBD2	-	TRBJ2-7	CASSLRLAGNYEQYF	TGTGCCAGCAGCTTGCGACTAGCGGGGAACTACGAGCAGTACTTC
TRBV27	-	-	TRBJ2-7	CASNPVGPYSRPYF	TGTGCCAGCAATCCGGTGGGGCCGTATTCTCGACCGTACTTC
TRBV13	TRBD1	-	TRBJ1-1	CASSSQQGRWLNTEAFF	TGTGCCAGCAGCTCACAACAGGGGCGTTGGTTGAACACTGAAGCTTTCTTT